What follows are 12 T cell receptor beta chains derived from one specimen sequenced in a study of blood T cell repertoires in COVID-19. Produced via immunoSEQ multiplex PCR; TCRdb's table is partial and in-frame only. The data show tens of thousands of clones, 77% seen once. Material: peripheral blood. The receptors here all came from a man in his 70s with COVID-19, enrolled during active disease.

The chain recombines TRBV7-5 with TRBJ2-7; TRBD1 is the table's D call, not checked against the DNA. TRBV7-5 represents a pseudogene. The CDR3 sequence is 13 residues long. The CDR3 DNA follows: TGTGTCAGAAGCTTAGCTGGACACCCCAAGCAGTACTTC. This translates into CVRSLAGHPKQYF.

This chain connects TRBV29-1 to TRBJ2-1, with TRBD2 identical over 9 bases. The CDR3 is 15 residues long. CDR1 and CDR2 from the germline V gene are SQVTM and ANQGSEA. The J segment lost 4 bases and the V segment lost 6 bases, leaving 10 bases of the junction unmatched. CDR3 protein: CSVSLGLATYNEQFF. CDR3 sequence (DNA): TGCAGCGTCAGCCTTGGACTAGCGACTTACAATGAGCAGTTCTTC.

The J gene is TRBJ1-2, the V gene TRBV10-3; tentatively, D is TRBD1 (6 bases). The CDR3 has 16 amino acids. Germline assignment: CDR1 ENHRY and CDR2 SYGVKD. Trimming took off 0 bases at V and 8 bases at J, with 19 bases between the two ends. In DNA form, the CDR3 reads TGTGCCATCAGTGAGTCATGGCTGGGACCAGGGACAGGCTACACCTTC. This codes for CAISESWLGPGTGYTF.

The genes are TRBV19 and TRBJ1-1, with TRBD1 identical over 9 bases. V lost 3 bases to trimming and J lost 5 bases; unmatched junction nucleotides: 7. The CDR3 spans 15 residues. CDR1 and CDR2 from the germline V gene are LNHDA and SQIVND (reference sequence). CDR3 DNA sequence: TGTGCCAGTAGTATTAGGGACAGGGAGTGGACTGAAGCTTTCTTT. Translated, it gives CASSIRDREWTEAFF.

The chain is built from TRBV6-5 and TRBJ2-7, with D possibly being TRBD2 (6 bases). The ends were cut back, 6 bases at V and 4 bases at J, with 19 bases in the middle. The CDR3 spans 15 residues. Per germline, CDR1 MNHEY and CDR2 SVGAGI. CDR3 protein: CASRTRDSGGYEQYF. The CDR3 coding sequence is TGTGCCAGCAGAACTCGGGACTCTGGCGGGTACGAGCAGTACTTC.

This chain links TRBV5-4 with TRBJ2-7, with a possible D match to TRBD1 (6 bases). Looked up from germline, CDR1 is SGHNT and CDR2 is YYREEE (reference sequence). Trimming stripped 5 bases from V and 3 bases from J, with 18 bases between. There are 15 residues in the CDR3. CDR3 protein: CASSPRAGDDYEQYF. CDR3 in DNA: TGTGCCAGCAGTCCCAGGGCAGGGGACGACTACGAGCAGTACTTC.

V and J are TRBV9 and TRBJ2-7; tentative D call: TRBD2 (5 bases). The CDR3 runs to 14 residues. V lost 4 bases, J lost 5 bases, and 16 bases lay in between. Germline CDR1 and CDR2: SGDLS and YYNGEE. The CDR3 loop is CASSQETSYNEQYF. The CDR3 DNA reads TGTGCCAGCAGCCAAGAAACTAGTTATAACGAGCAGTACTTC. Looking up the rest from reference TRBV9 and TRBJ2-7 gives the full variable domain: DSGVTQTPKHLITATGQRVTLRCSPRSGDLSVYWYQQSLDQGLQFLIQYYNGEERAKGNILERFSAQQFPDLHSELNLSSLELGDSALYFCASSQETSYNEQYFGPGTRLTVT.

This rearrangement joins TRBV28 to TRBJ1-2, with 8 nucleotides matching TRBD1. The germline gives CDR1 MDHEN, CDR2 SYDVKM. The V gene end was trimmed by 5 bases and the J gene end by 6 bases; junction bases not matched to a gene: 8. The length of the CDR3 is 14 residues. The CDR3 DNA is TGTGCCAGCAGTCTACCTGGGACAGGTGATGGCTACACCTTC. Its protein product is CASSLPGTGDGYTF.

The chain uses TRBV6-6 and TRBJ1-6, with TRBD1 as a possible D gene (6 bases). Germline-derived CDR1 and CDR2 are MNHNY and SVGAGI (reference sequence). The CDR3 is made up of 18 amino acids. Trimming took off 5 bases at V and 10 bases at J, with 27 bases between the two ends. The CDR3 spells CASSQFEGGEGLRSPLHF. The CDR3 DNA is TGTGCCAGCAGTCAATTCGAAGGGGGGGAGGGGCTAAGATCACCCCTCCACTTT.

J is TRBJ1-1 and V is TRBV4-2; perhaps TRBD1 as D (5 bases). The CDR3 extends over 16 amino acids. V was cut by 0 bases and J by 0 bases, with 11 bases left in between. CDR1 is LGHNA, CDR2 YNFKEQ, per germline. In DNA form, the CDR3 reads TGTGCCAGCAGCCAAGATCTGGTAGGGGTGAACACTGAAGCTTTCTTT. Its translation: CASSQDLVGVNTEAFF.

This chain links TRBV30 with TRBJ2-7; 8 bases are a match to TRBD2. Losses at the gene ends were 2 bases for V and 5 bases for J; bases not matched to a gene: 11. CDR1 and CDR2 (germline): GTSNPN, SVGIG (reference sequence). The CDR3 is made up of 15 amino acids. The CDR3 bases are TGTGCCTGGAGTACGGGAGGGCCATATCGCGACGAGCAGTACTTC. It specifies CAWSTGGPYRDEQYF.

This clone was seen only once. The chain couples TRBV7-2 to TRBJ2-2; D is ambiguous. Per germline, CDR1 SGHTA and CDR2 FQGNSA. V gave up 5 bases and J gave up 5 bases, with 6 bases separating them. The CDR3 totals 12 residues. CDR3 residues: CASSIPTGELFF. CDR3 coding DNA: TGTGCCAGCAGCATCCCTACCGGGGAGCTGTTTTTT.